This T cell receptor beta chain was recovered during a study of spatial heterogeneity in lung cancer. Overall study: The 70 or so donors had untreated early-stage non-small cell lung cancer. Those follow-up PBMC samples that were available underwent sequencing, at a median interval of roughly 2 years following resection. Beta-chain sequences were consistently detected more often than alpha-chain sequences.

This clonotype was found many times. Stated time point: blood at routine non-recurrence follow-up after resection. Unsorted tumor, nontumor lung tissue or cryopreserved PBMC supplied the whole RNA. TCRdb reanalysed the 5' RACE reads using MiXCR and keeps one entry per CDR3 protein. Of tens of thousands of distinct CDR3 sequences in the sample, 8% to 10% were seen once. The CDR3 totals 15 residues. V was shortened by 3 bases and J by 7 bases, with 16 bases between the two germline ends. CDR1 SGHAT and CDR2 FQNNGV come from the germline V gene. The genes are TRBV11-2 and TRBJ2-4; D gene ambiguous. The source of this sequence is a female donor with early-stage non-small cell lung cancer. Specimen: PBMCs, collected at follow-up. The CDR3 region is CASSFELGPWNIQYF. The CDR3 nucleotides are TGTGCCAGCAGCTTCGAGCTTGGACCATGGAACATTCAGTACTTC.